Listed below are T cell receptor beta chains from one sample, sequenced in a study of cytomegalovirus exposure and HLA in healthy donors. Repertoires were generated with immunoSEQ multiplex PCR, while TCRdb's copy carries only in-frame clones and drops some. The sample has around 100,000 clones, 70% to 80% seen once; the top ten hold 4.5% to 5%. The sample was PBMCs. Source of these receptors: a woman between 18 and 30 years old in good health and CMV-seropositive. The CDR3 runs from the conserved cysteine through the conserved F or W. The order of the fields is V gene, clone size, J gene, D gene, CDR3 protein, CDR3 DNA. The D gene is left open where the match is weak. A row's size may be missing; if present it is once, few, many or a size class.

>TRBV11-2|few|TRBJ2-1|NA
CASSLRQINEQFF
TGTGCCAGCAGCTTACGACAGATCAATGAGCAGTTCTTC
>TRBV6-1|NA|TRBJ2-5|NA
CASSMFETQYF
TGTGCCAGCAGCATGTTCGAGACCCAGTACTTC
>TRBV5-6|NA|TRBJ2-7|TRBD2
CASSFRLAGTYEQYF
TGTGCCAGCAGCTTTAGACTAGCGGGAACCTACGAGCAGTACTTC
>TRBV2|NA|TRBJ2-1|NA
CASSKDPRGEQFF
TGTGCCAGCTCGAAGGACCCTAGGGGTGAGCAGTTCTTC
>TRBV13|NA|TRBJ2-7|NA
CASSFTTTLAGSYEQYF
TGTGCCAGCAGTTTTACCACCACCCTAGCTGGCTCCTACGAGCAGTACTTC
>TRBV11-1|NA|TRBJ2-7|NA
CASSDTEYEQYF
TGTGCCAGCAGCGACACAGAGTACGAGCAGTACTTC
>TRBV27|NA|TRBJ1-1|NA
CASSLRGRNTEAFF
TGTGCCAGCAGTTTAAGGGGGAGGAACACTGAAGCTTTCTTT
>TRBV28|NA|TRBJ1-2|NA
CASILQGHSDGYTF
TGTGCCAGCATTTTACAGGGACACTCCGATGGCTACACCTTC
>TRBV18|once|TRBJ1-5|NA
CASSPSRGNQPQHF
TGTGCCAGCTCACCGAGCAGGGGCAATCAGCCCCAGCATTTT
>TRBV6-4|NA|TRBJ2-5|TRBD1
CASSESSGQGETQYF
TGTGCCAGCAGTGAATCATCCGGACAGGGAGAGACCCAGTACTTC
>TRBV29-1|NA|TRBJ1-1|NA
CSVVGAEAFF
TGCAGCGTTGTCGGGGCTGAAGCTTTCTTT
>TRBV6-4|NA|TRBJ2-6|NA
CASSAGSGANVLTF
TGTGCCAGCAGTGCCGGCTCTGGGGCCAACGTCCTGACTTTC
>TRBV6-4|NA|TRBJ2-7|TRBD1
CASSEIPTGNSYEQYF
TGTGCCAGCAGTGAAATCCCGACAGGGAACTCCTACGAGCAGTACTTC
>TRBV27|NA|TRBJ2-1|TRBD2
CASSDGTSGYNEQFF
TGTGCCAGCAGCGATGGGACTAGCGGGTACAATGAGCAGTTCTTC
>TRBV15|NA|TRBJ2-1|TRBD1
CATSRDRGSYNEQFF
TGTGCCACCAGCAGGGACAGGGGCTCCTACAATGAGCAGTTCTTC
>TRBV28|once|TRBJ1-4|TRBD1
CASRSGGQANEKLFF
TGTGCCAGCAGATCAGGGGGCCAGGCTAATGAAAAACTGTTTTTT
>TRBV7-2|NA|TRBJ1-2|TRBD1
CASSFITGGTGKAYGYTF
TGTGCCAGCAGCTTCATCACCGGCGGGACAGGGAAGGCCTATGGCTACACCTTC
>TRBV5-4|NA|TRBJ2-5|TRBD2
CASSPGTSGETQYF
TGTGCCAGCTCTCCCGGGACTAGCGGCGAGACCCAGTACTTC
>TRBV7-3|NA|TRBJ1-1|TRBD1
CASSSQGTEAFF
TGTGCCAGCAGCTCACAGGGGACTGAAGCTTTCTTT
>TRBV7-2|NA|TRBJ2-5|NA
CASSLARGVRETQYF
TGTGCCAGCAGCTTAGCTCGGGGAGTCCGGGAGACCCAGTACTTC
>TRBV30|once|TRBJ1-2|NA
CAWSTPTEWNYGYTF
TGTGCCTGGAGTACCCCGACAGAGTGGAACTATGGCTACACCTTC
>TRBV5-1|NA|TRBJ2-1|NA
CASSFLIKTENEQFF
TGCGCCAGCAGCTTCCTCATCAAAACTGAGAATGAGCAGTTCTTC
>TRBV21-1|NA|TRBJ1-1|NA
CASSIGQGNTEAFF
TGTGCCAGCAGCATTGGCCAGGGGAACACTGAAGCTTTCTTT
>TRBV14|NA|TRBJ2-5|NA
CASSQIQGRQETQYF
TGTGCCAGCAGCCAAATACAGGGGAGGCAAGAGACCCAGTACTTC
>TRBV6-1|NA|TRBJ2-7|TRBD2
CASSEGLAGGYEQYF
TGTGCCAGCAGTGAGGGACTAGCGGGAGGGTACGAGCAGTACTTC
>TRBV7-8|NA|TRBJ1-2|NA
CASSLGARNYGYTF
TGTGCCAGCAGCTTAGGGGCAAGGAACTATGGCTACACCTTC
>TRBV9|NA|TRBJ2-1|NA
CASSVPGSSYNEQFF
TGTGCCAGCAGCGTACCCGGGAGCTCCTACAATGAGCAGTTCTTC
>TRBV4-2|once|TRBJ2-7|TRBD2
CASSQEISLAGIPYEQYF
TGTGCCAGCAGCCAAGAAATTAGCCTAGCGGGAATCCCCTACGAGCAGTACTTC
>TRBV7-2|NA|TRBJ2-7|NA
CASRQATLREQYF
TGTGCCAGCCGGCAGGCTACCCTACGTGAGCAGTACTTC
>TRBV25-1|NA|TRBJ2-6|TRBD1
CASSAPGTGDSGANVLTF
TGTGCCAGCAGTGCTCCGGGGACAGGGGACTCTGGGGCCAACGTCCTGACTTTC
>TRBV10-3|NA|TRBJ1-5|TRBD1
CATRTGEHQPQHF
TGTGCCACCCGGACAGGGGAACATCAGCCCCAGCATTTT
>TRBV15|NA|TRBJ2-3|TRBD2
CATSRGLAGTGGADTQYF
TGTGCCACCAGCAGAGGACTAGCGGGGACGGGAGGGGCAGATACGCAGTATTTT
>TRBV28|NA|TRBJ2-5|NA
CASSLKRKTQYF
TGTGCCAGCAGTTTAAAGAGGAAGACCCAGTACTTC
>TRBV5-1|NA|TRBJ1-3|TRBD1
CASSQGQPNSGNTIYF
TGCGCCAGCAGCCAGGGACAGCCTAACTCTGGAAACACCATATATTTT
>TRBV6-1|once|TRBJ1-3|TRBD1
CASSELGQASSGNTIYF
TGTGCCAGCAGTGAACTCGGACAGGCTTCCTCTGGAAACACCATATATTTT
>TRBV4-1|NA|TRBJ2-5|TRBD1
CASSQTGEKTQYF
TGCGCCAGCAGCCAAACAGGGGAAAAGACCCAGTACTTC
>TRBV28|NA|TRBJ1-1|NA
CASSLINWNTEAFF
TGTGCCAGCAGTTTAATAAACTGGAACACTGAAGCTTTCTTT
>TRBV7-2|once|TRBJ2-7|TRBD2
CASSSLRLLAGGYEQYF
TGTGCCAGCAGCTCCCTCCGTCTCCTAGCGGGAGGCTACGAGCAGTACTTC
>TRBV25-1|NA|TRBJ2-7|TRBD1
CASSGRDRGSYEQYF
TGTGCCAGCAGTGGAAGGGACAGGGGTTCCTACGAGCAGTACTTC
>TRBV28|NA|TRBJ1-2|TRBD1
CASSPGGANYGYTF
TGTGCCAGCAGCCCAGGGGGAGCTAACTATGGCTACACCTTC
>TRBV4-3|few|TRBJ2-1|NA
CASSQDYYNEQFF
TGCGCCAGCAGCCAAGACTATTACAATGAGCAGTTCTTC
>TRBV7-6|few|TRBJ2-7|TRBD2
CASSLGMGGTSYEQYF
TGTGCCAGCAGCTTAGGAATGGGGGGGACGTCCTACGAGCAGTACTTC
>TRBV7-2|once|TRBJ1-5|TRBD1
CASSLDRQGVQPQHF
TGTGCCAGCAGCTTAGATAGACAGGGGGTTCAGCCCCAGCATTTT
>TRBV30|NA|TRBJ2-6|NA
CAWSALYSGANVLTF
TGTGCCTGGAGCGCCCTCTACTCTGGGGCCAACGTCCTGACTTTC